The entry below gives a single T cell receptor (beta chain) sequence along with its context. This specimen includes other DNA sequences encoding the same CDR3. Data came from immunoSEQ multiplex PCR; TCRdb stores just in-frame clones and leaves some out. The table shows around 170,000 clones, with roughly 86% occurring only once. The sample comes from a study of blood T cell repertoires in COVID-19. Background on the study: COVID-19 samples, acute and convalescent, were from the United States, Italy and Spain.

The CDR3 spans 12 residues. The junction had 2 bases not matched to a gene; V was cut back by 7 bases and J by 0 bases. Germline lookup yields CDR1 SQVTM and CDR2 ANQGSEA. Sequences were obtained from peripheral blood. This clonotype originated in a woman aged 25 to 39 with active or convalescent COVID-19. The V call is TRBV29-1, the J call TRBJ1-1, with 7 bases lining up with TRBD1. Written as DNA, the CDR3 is TGCAGCGCGGGACAGTTGAACACTGAAGCTTTCTTT. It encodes CSAGQLNTEAFF.